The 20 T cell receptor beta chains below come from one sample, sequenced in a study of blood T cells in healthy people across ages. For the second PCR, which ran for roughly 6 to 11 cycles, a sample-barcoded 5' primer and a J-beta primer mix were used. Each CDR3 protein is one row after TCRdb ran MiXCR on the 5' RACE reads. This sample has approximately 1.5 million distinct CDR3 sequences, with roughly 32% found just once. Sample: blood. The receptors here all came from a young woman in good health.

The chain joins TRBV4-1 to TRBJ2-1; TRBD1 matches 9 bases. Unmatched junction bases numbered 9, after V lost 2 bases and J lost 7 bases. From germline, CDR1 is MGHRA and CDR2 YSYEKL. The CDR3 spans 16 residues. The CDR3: CASSQRRDRVGNEQFF. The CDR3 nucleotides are TGCGCCAGCAGCCAACGCCGGGACAGGGTGGGGAATGAGCAGTTCTTC.

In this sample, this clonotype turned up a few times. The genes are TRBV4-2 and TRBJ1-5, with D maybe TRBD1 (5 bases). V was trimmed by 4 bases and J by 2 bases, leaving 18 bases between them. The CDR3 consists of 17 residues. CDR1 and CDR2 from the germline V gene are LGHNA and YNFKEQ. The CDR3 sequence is CASSPRGLGHGNQPQHF. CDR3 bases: TGTGCCAGCAGCCCAAGGGGATTAGGACACGGCAATCAGCCCCAGCATTTT.

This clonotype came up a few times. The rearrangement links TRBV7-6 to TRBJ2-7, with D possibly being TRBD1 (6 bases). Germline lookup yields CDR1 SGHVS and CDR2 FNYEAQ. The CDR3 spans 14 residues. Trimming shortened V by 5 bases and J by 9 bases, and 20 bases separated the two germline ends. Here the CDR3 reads CASSPRDKTTRQYF. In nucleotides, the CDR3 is TGTGCCAGCAGCCCCCGGGACAAAACTACGAGGCAGTACTTC.

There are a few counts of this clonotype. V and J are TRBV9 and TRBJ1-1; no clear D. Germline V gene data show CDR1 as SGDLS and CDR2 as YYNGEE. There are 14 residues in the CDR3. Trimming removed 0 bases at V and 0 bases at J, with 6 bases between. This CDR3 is CASSVASVNTEAFF. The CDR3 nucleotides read TGTGCCAGCAGCGTAGCGTCCGTGAACACTGAAGCTTTCTTT.

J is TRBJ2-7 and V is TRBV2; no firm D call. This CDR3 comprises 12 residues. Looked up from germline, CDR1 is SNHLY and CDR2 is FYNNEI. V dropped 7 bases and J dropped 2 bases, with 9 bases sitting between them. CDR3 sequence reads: CASMFRTYEQYF. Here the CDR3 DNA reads TGTGCCAGCATGTTCAGGACCTACGAGCAGTACTTC.

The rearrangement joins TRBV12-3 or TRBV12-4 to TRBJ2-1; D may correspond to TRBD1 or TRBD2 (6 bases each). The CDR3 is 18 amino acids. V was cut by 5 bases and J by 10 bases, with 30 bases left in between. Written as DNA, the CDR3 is TGTGCCAGCAGTCATTCGGAGGGGGTCGAGTTTTTCCGAGTCGAGCAGTTCTTC. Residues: CASSHSEGVEFFRVEQFF.

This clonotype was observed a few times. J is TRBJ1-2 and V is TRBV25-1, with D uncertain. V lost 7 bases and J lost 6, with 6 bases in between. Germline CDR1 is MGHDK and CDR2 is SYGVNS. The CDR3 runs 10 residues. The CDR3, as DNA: TGTGCCAGCAACGGGGATGGCTACACCTTC. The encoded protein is CASNGDGYTF.

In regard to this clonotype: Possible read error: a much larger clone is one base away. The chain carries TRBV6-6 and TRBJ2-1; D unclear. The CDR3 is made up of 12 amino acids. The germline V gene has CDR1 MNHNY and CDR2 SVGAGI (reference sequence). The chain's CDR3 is CASSYSLNEQCF. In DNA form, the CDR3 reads TGTGCCAGCAGTTACTCGCTCAATGAGCAGTGCTTC.

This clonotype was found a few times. CDR3 bases: TGTGCCAGCAGCTTAGCGGGGTCTAGCGGGAATCTAGGCCTCGGGAATGAGCAGTTCTTC. Translating gives CASSLAGSSGNLGLGNEQFF. The chain combines TRBV11-1 with TRBJ2-1, with 9 bases identical to TRBD2. Trimming at V came to 0 bases and at J to 7 bases, leaving 19 bases not matched to a gene. This CDR3 has 20 residues. Looked up from germline, CDR1 is SGHAT and CDR2 is FQDESV (reference sequence).

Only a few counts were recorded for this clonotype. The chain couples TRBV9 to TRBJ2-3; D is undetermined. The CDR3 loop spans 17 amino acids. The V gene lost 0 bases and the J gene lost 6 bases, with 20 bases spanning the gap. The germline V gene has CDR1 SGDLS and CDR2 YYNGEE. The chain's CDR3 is CASSVAFGGTYGDTQYF. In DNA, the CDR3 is TGTGCCAGCAGCGTAGCATTTGGCGGAACGTACGGCGATACGCAGTATTTT. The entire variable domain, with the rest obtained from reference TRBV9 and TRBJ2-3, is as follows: DSGVTQTPKHLITATGQRVTLRCSPRSGDLSVYWYQQSLDQGLQFLIQYYNGEERAKGNILERFSAQQFPDLHSELNLSSLELGDSALYFCASSVAFGGTYGDTQYFGPGTRLTVL.

The CDR3 DNA reads TGTGCCAGCAGCTTTACAGGGGGCCCCTCACCCCTCCACTTT. As protein: CASSFTGGPSPLHF. The chain links TRBV5-6 to TRBJ1-6, with 9 nucleotides matching TRBD1. V lost 2 bases and J lost 10; bases outside the gene matches: 4. Per the germline V gene, CDR1 is SGHDT and CDR2 is YYEEEE. The CDR3 runs to 14 residues.

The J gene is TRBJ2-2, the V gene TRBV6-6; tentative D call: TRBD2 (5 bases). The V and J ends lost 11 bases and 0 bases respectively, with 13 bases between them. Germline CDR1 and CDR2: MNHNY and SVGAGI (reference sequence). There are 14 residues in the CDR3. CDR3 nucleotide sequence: TGTGCCGTCGGAGGAGGTACGAACACCGGGGAGCTGTTTTTT. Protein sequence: CAVGGGTNTGELFF.

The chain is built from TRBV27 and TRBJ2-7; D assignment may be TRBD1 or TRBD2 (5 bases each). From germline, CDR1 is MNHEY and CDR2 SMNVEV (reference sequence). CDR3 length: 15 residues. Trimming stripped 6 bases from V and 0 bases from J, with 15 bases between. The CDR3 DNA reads TGTGCCAGCAGGTTCAGGGTAGGGACCTCCTACGAGCAGTACTTC. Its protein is CASRFRVGTSYEQYF.

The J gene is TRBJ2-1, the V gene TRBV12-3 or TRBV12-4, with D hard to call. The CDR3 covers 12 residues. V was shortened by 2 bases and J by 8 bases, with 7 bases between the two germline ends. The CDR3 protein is CASSLRWDEQFF. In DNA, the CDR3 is TGTGCCAGCAGTTTACGGTGGGATGAGCAGTTCTTC.

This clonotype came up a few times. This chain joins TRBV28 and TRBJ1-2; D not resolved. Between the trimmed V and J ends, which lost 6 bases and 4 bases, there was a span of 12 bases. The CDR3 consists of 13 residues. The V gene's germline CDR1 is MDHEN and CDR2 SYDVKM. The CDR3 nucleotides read TGTGCCAGCAGCCGCCCACCGGCCTATGGCTACACCTTC. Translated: CASSRPPAYGYTF.

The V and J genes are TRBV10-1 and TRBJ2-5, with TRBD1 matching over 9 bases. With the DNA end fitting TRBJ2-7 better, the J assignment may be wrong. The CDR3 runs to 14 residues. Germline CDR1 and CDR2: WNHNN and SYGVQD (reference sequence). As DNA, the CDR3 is TGCGCCAGCAGTGAGTCCGGGACAGGGTACGAGCAGTACTTC. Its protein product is CASSESGTGYEQYF.

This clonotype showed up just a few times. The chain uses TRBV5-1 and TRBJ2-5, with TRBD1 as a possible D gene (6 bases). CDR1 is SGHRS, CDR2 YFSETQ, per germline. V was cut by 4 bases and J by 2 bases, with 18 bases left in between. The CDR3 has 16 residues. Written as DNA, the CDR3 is TGCGCCAGCAGCCCAACAGGGTACAGGGCTCAAGAGACCCAGTACTTC. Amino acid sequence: CASSPTGYRAQETQYF.

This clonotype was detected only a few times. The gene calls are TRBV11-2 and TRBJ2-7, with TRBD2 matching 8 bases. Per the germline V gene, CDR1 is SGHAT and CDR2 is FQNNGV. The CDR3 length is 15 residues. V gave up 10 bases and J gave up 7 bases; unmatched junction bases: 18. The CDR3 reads CATRMAGGGMSEQYF. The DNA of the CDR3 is TGTGCCACCCGGATGGCGGGGGGCGGGATGTCTGAGCAGTACTTC.

This chain's CDR3 is CAWSRRQGSNQPQHF. The CDR3, as DNA: TGTGCCTGGAGTCGGAGACAGGGGAGCAATCAGCCCCAGCATTTT. V is TRBV30 and J is TRBJ1-5, with 8 bases identical to TRBD1. J gave up 1 base and V 2 bases, and 4 bases lay outside the gene matches. This CDR3 region has 15 residues. From germline, CDR1 is GTSNPN and CDR2 SVGIG (reference sequence).

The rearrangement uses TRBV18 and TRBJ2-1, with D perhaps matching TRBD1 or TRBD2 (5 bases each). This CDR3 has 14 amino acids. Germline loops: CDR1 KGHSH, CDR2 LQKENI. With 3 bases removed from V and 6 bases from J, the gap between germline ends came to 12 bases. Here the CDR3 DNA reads TGTGCCAGCTCACCTGGGACGCTAGGCAATGAGCAGTTCTTC. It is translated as CASSPGTLGNEQFF.